This entry lists 2 T cell receptor beta chains sequenced from one sample in a study of OX40 agonist ivuxolimab in advanced cancers. The library was built by means of the immunoSEQ multiplex PCR assay. Imported from immuneACCESS, the table was reduced by TCRdb to in-frame sequences with V and J called. These copies leave out some clones; in studies compared against another copy, an unresolved V gene accounts for under half, and the cause of the remainder is not known. The sample table records tens of thousands of clones; under 95% of these occur just once. 14% of the sample comes from the top ten. Here the sequenced sample was CD4+ or CD8+ T cells sorted from blood, taken in a trial of the OX40 agonist ivuxolimab. These receptors were collected from an adult with an advanced solid tumor such as melanoma, head and neck, liver or kidney cancer.

The chain joins TRBV9 to TRBJ2-2; 9 bases fit TRBD1. CDR1 and CDR2 from the germline V gene are SGDLS and YYNGEE. The CDR3 is made up of 14 amino acids. The junction had 5 bases not matched to a gene; V was cut back by 4 bases and J by 7 bases. The CDR3 DNA follows: TGTGCCAGCAGCTTACAGGGGGCCGGCGGGGAGCTGTTTTTT. Encoded protein: CASSLQGAGGELFF. The full variable domain, rest sourced from reference TRBV9 and TRBJ2-2, is DSGVTQTPKHLITATGQRVTLRCSPRSGDLSVYWYQQSLDQGLQFLIQYYNGEERAKGNILERFSAQQFPDLHSELNLSSLELGDSALYFCASSLQGAGGELFFGEGSRLTVL.

This clone was seen a few times. The chain links TRBV11-3 to TRBJ1-3; D remains ambiguous. V lost 6 bases and J 4 bases, leaving 7 bases between the germline ends. Per germline, CDR1 SGHNT and CDR2 YENEEA. This CDR3 is 12 amino acids long. The CDR3 loop reads CASRRGGNTIYF. The DNA of the CDR3 is TGTGCCAGCAGACGTGGAGGAAACACCATATATTTT.